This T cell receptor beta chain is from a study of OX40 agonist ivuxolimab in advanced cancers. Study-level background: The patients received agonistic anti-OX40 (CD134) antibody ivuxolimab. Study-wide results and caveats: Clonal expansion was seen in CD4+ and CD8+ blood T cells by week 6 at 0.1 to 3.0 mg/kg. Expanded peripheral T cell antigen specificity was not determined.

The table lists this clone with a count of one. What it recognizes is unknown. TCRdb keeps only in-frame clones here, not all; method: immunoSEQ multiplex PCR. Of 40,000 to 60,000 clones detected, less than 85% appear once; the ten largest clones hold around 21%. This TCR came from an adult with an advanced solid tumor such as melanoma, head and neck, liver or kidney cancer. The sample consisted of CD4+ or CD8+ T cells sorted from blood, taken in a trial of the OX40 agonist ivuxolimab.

The CDR3 DNA follows: TGTGCCAGCAGCTTAGGAGGGGGTAGGACTGAAGCTTTCTTT. Encoded protein: CASSLGGGRTEAFF. This rearrangement joins TRBV13 to TRBJ1-1; tentatively, D is TRBD1 (6 bases). CDR1 is PRHDT, CDR2 FYEKMQ, per germline (reference sequence). V lost 0 bases and J lost 5, with 10 bases in between. This CDR3 spans 14 amino acids.